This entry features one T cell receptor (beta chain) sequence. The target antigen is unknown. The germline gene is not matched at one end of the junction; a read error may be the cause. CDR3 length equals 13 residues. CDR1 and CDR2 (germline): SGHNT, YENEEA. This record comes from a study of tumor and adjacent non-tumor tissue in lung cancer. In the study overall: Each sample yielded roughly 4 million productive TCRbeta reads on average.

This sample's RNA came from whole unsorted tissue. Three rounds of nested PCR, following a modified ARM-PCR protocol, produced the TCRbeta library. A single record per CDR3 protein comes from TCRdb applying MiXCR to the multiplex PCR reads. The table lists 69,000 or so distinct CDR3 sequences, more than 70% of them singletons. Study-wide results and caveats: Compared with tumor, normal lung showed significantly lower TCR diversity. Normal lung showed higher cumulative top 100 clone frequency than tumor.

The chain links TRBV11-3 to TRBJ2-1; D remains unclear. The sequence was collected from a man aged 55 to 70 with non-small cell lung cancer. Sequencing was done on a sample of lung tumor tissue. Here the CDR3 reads CANSLGVINEQFF. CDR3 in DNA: TGTGCCAACAGCTTAGGAGTTATCAATGAGCAGTTCTTC. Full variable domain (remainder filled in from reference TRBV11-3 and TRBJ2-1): EAGVVQSPRYKIIEKKQPVAFWCNPISGHNTLYWYLQNLGQGPELLIRYENEEAVDDSQLPKDRFSAERLKGVDSTLKIQPAELGDSAVYLCANSLGVINEQFFGPGTRLTVL.